Listed below are T cell receptor beta chains from one sample, sequenced in a study of tumor-infiltrating lymphocytes in primary liver carcinoma. In TCRdb, the multiplex PCR reads were re-called with MiXCR into one record per CDR3 protein. The sample lists a few hundred thousand distinct CDR3 sequences; 45% to 70% were seen once. The sample was peripheral blood. These receptors came from a woman younger than 45 with primary liver carcinoma and hepatitis B virus infection. Both conserved end residues are part of each CDR3.

CDR3 protein: CASSYSRERSGRGTDTQYF
V gene: TRBV6-6

CDR3 protein: CASSYPQRRTYEQYF
V gene: TRBV6-6

CDR3 protein: CASSGGGTYGYTF
V gene: TRBV2

CDR3 protein: CAGSQDIQLAGVDTQYF
V gene: TRBV4-1

CDR3 protein: CASRELKLTKNIHYF
V gene: TRBV11-2

CDR3 protein: CVSSPIAGGAYNEQFF
V gene: TRBV5-5

CDR3 protein: CASSYSRGTISYNEQFF
V gene: TRBV6-5

CDR3 protein: CASSLWRQGNTEAFF
V gene: TRBV28

CDR3 protein: CASSLQGSGETQYF
V gene: TRBV5-6

CDR3 protein: CASSYRLAGAGLSYDQYF
V gene: TRBV6-5

CDR3 protein: CASNSGVTNEKLFF
V gene: TRBV7-9

CDR3 protein: CASSSGRVQPQHF
V gene: TRBV11-2

CDR3 protein: CASTSDSYQYF
V gene: TRBV28

CDR3 protein: CTISSGRALIDTQYF
V gene: TRBV10-3

CDR3 protein: CANGAASGGDTQYF
V gene: TRBV30

CDR3 protein: CTSSLKLLVRAEPNEKLFF
V gene: TRBV11-2

CDR3 protein: CASSPGGQGANEKLFF
V gene: TRBV4-2

CDR3 protein: CAGSLLGAGRNTGELFF
V gene: TRBV13

CDR3 protein: CASSLGTLAGAYNEQFF
V gene: TRBV5-1

CDR3 protein: CASSPGGSGSSYNEQFF
V gene: TRBV6-2/TRBV6-3

CDR3 protein: CAITTSGRINTGGLFF
V gene: TRBV6-1

CDR3 protein: CASPGVASYNEQFF
V gene: TRBV6-4

CDR3 protein: CASSLGLPRLGETQYF
V gene: TRBV7-8

CDR3 protein: CDSSWTSASYNERFF
V gene: TRBV6-5

CDR3 protein: CASVKAWGSGRDEQYF
V gene: TRBV4-3

CDR3 protein: CASSLGGRREKLFF
V gene: TRBV12-3/TRBV12-4

CDR3 protein: CASSVLATDTQYF
V gene: TRBV6-5

CDR3 protein: CASSLSGGYTF
V gene: TRBV13

CDR3 protein: CASSHNEGEQYF
V gene: TRBV13

CDR3 protein: CASSLDSYAQYF
V gene: TRBV11-2

CDR3 protein: CATIDSGWTGELFF
V gene: TRBV6-5